This passage covers 26 T cell receptor beta chains from one sample sequenced in a study of glioma-infiltrating T cells after dendritic cell vaccination. TCRdb's table, derived via immunoSEQ multiplex PCR, lists solely in-frame clones and lacks some. The sample lists more than 45,000 clones; just under 85% were seen once. The sample's time point: after dendritic cell vaccination, including at tumor progression/relapse. The material was blood, obtained after dendritic cell vaccination. These receptor sequences come from a human donor with glioblastoma.

The genes are TRBV2 and TRBJ1-3, with unresolved D. The germline V and J ends were trimmed by 2 bases and 1 base, with 15 bases remaining between them. The germline gives CDR1 SNHLY, CDR2 FYNNEI. CDR3 size: 17 residues. The CDR3 reads CASSEKGAGSSGNTIYF. In DNA, the CDR3 is TGTGCCAGCAGTGAAAAGGGAGCAGGAAGTTCTGGAAACACCATATATTTT.

The genes are TRBV27 and TRBJ2-3; D may be TRBD2 (5 bases). The CDR3 totals 14 residues. V shed 5 bases and J shed 2 bases, with 11 bases lying between them. The germline V gene has CDR1 MNHEY and CDR2 SMNVEV (reference sequence). The CDR3 spells CASSSRGNTDTQYF. In DNA, the CDR3 is TGTGCCAGCAGTAGTAGAGGGAACACAGATACGCAGTATTTT.

The chain combines TRBV30 with TRBJ2-7; TRBD1 agrees at 7 bases. Germline V gives CDR1 GTSNPN, CDR2 SVGIG (reference sequence). CDR3 length: 13 residues. The V and J ends lost 2 bases and 5 bases, in that order; junction bases with no gene match: 6. The CDR3 loop reads CAWSKGQFDEQYF. The CDR3 nucleotides read TGTGCCTGGAGTAAGGGACAGTTCGACGAGCAGTACTTC.

The chain carries TRBV27 and TRBJ1-1; TRBD1 aligns across 7 bases. V trimming: 5 bases; J trimming: 1 base; junction bases outside the gene matches: 7. Germline V lookup: CDR1 MNHEY, CDR2 SMNVEV (reference sequence). The CDR3 covers 15 residues. The CDR3 DNA is TGTGCCAGCAGTCTCCCGGGACAGAAGAACACTGAAGCTTTCTTT. This translates into CASSLPGQKNTEAFF.

This clone has only a few counts. V and J are TRBV10-1 and TRBJ2-1, with 14 bases lining up with TRBD2. With 2 bases clipped from V and 15 bases from J, the junction kept 6 bases outside the gene matches. The CDR3 is 14 residues long. In germline, CDR1 is WNHNN, CDR2 SYGVQD (reference sequence). The CDR3 spells CASSEGTSGGQRFF. The DNA for the CDR3 is TGCGCCAGCAGTGAGGGGACTAGCGGGGGCCAACGGTTCTTC.

This clone was recorded a few times. The chain joins TRBV7-9 to TRBJ1-3; TRBD1 aligns across 7 bases. V was clipped by 2 bases and J by 2 bases; unmatched bases: 0. CDR1 is SEHNR, CDR2 FQNEAQ, per germline (reference sequence). There are 14 residues in the CDR3. The CDR3 region is CASSLTGAGNTIYF. The CDR3 DNA sequence: TGTGCCAGCAGCTTAACAGGGGCTGGAAACACCATATATTTT. Supplemented by reference TRBV7-9 and TRBJ1-3, the full variable domain reads DTGVSQNPRHKITKRGQNVTFRCDPISEHNRLYWYRQTLGQGPEFLTYFQNEAQLEKSRLLSDRFSAERPKGSFSTLEIQRTEQGDSAMYLCASSLTGAGNTIYFGEGSWLTVV.

Only one count was recorded for this clone. This sequence joins TRBV6-1 and TRBJ2-3; D remains ambiguous. Trimming left V 2 bases short and J 0 bases short, with 6 bases between. The germline CDR1 and CDR2 sequences are MNHNS and SASEGT. The CDR3 totals 14 residues. CDR3 sequence: CASSESPSTDTQYF. The DNA of the CDR3 is TGTGCCAGCAGTGAAAGCCCCAGCACAGATACGCAGTATTTT.

The chain carries TRBV6-6 and TRBJ2-3; D is unresolved. Germline CDR1 reads MNHNY; CDR2 reads SVGAGI (reference sequence). The V end was cut by 0 bases, the J end by 0 bases, with 7 bases between. The CDR3 contains 15 residues. CDR3 in amino acids: CASSYSSTSTDTQYF. The CDR3 coding sequence is TGTGCCAGCAGTTACTCGTCAACTAGCACAGATACGCAGTATTTT.

The J gene is TRBJ1-1, the V gene TRBV5-4; D perhaps matches TRBD1 (5 bases). Trimming stripped 4 bases from V and 1 base from J, with 14 bases between. Germline CDR1 and CDR2: SGHNT and YYREEE (reference sequence). There are 15 residues in the CDR3. CDR3 DNA sequence: TGTGCCAGCAGCGAGGGCGGGGGATGGAACACTGAAGCTTTCTTT. Its protein is CASSEGGGWNTEAFF.

The chain is built from TRBV7-2 and TRBJ2-5, with 11 bases identical to TRBD2. There are 14 residues in the CDR3. Germline V gives CDR1 SGHTA, CDR2 FQGNSA. J lost 5 bases, V lost 1 base, and 0 bases had no gene match. The CDR3 region is CASSLVAGGETQYF. The CDR3 nucleotides read TGTGCCAGCAGCTTAGTAGCGGGAGGGGAGACCCAGTACTTC.

The sample holds one count of this clone. The V call is TRBV6-1, the J call TRBJ2-2; TRBD1 agrees at 8 bases. V lost 6 bases to trimming and J lost 7 bases; unmatched junction nucleotides: 7. This CDR3 comprises 14 residues. Germline V gene sequence: CDR1 MNHNS, CDR2 SASEGT. This chain's CDR3 is CASRTDRGYGELFF. In nucleotides, the CDR3 is TGTGCCAGCAGGACTGACAGGGGTTACGGGGAGCTGTTTTTT.

V is TRBV7-9 and J is TRBJ1-2; D is perhaps TRBD1 (5 bases). This CDR3 contains 12 residues. From germline, CDR1 is SEHNR and CDR2 FQNEAQ (reference sequence). Trimming shortened V by 7 bases and J by 7 bases, and 13 bases separated the two germline ends. CDR3 sequence (DNA): TGTGCCAGCACGACGGGACTCTCTGGCTACACCTTC. This codes for CASTTGLSGYTF.

This rearrangement joins TRBV11-3 to TRBJ2-3; TRBD2 agrees at 8 bases. Unmatched junction bases numbered 16, after V lost 5 bases and J lost 3 bases. This CDR3 comprises 18 residues. The germline V gene encodes CDR1 SGHNT and CDR2 YENEEA. CDR3 in DNA: TGTGCCAGCAGCCCCCGATTCGGCGGGGGGATCGGGACAGATACGCAGTATTTT. This codes for CASSPRFGGGIGTDTQYF.

A single count supports this clone. The genes are TRBV19 and TRBJ2-7; 9 bases agree with TRBD1. The CDR3 consists of 15 residues. The V gene's germline CDR1 is LNHDA and CDR2 SQIVND (reference sequence). The trim removed 7 bases at V and 2 bases at J, leaving 9 bases unmatched. The chain's CDR3 is CASTSLGQGPYEQYF. The DNA of the CDR3 is TGTGCCAGTACCTCGCTGGGACAGGGCCCCTACGAGCAGTACTTC.

This chain connects TRBV7-2 to TRBJ2-7; TRBD2 matches at 11 bases. CDR1 is SGHTA, CDR2 FQGNSA, per germline. The CDR3 length is 14 residues. The J segment lost 11 bases and the V segment lost 5 bases, leaving 11 bases of the junction unmatched. Here the CDR3 reads CASSDTSGGTNKYF. CDR3 in DNA: TGTGCCAGCAGCGACACTAGCGGGGGAACCAACAAGTACTTC. Based on the CDR3 plus reference TRBV7-2 and TRBJ2-7, the full variable domain is GAGVSQSPSNKVTEKGKDVELRCDPISGHTALYWYRQSLGQGLEFLIYFQGNSAPDKSGLPSDRFSAERTGGSVSTLTIQRTQQEDSAVYLCASSDTSGGTNKYFGPGTRLTVT.

The chain employs TRBV11-2 and TRBJ2-2, with 7 nucleotides matching TRBD2. CDR3 length equals 14 residues. Germline loops: CDR1 SGHAT, CDR2 FQNNGV. Losses at the gene ends were 7 bases for V and 4 bases for J; bases not matched to a gene: 6. CDR3 region: CASIPGGGTGELFF. The CDR3 DNA follows: TGTGCCAGCATCCCGGGGGGTGGCACCGGGGAGCTGTTTTTT. Drawing the rest from reference TRBV11-2 and TRBJ2-2, the complete variable domain is EAGVAQSPRYKIIEKRQSVAFWCNPISGHATLYWYQQILGQGPKLLIQFQNNGVVDDSQLPKDRFSAERLKGVDSTLKIQPAKLEDSAVYLCASIPGGGTGELFFGEGSRLTVL.

As concerns this clone: Sequence at one end of the junction differs from germline and may be a read error. The chain uses TRBV27 and TRBJ2-3; D gene unclear. In germline, CDR1 is MNHEY, CDR2 SMNVEV (reference sequence). CDR3 length: 13 residues. Written as DNA, the CDR3 is TGTGTCAGCAGCCTATCGAGCACAGATACGCAGTATTTT. As protein: CVSSLSSTDTQYF.

V and J are TRBV7-2 and TRBJ1-2; the match to TRBD1 covers 7 bases. V lost 6 bases to trimming and J lost 4 bases; unmatched junction nucleotides: 2. From germline, CDR1 is SGHTA and CDR2 FQGNSA. The CDR3 consists of 12 residues. The CDR3 protein is CASRGQSYGYTF. The CDR3 bases are TGTGCCAGCAGGGGACAGAGCTATGGCTACACCTTC.

The chain employs TRBV5-1 and TRBJ2-1, with a possible D match to TRBD1 (6 bases). CDR3 length: 15 residues. Per germline, CDR1 SGHRS and CDR2 YFSETQ. V was clipped by 0 bases and J by 6 bases, with 13 bases between them. The CDR3 spells CASSLVGDRSNEQFF. CDR3 bases: TGCGCCAGCAGCTTGGTGGGCGACAGGTCCAATGAGCAGTTCTTC.

As concerns this clone: Additional DNA sequences in this sample encode the identical CDR3. The chain links TRBV18 to TRBJ2-1, with D hard to call. The CDR3 extends over 14 amino acids. Germline assignment: CDR1 KGHSH and CDR2 LQKENI. Trimming took 0 bases from V and 0 from J, leaving 3 bases between them. CDR3 residues: CASSPPRSYNEQFF. The CDR3 DNA sequence: TGTGCCAGCTCACCACCCCGCTCCTACAATGAGCAGTTCTTC.

This chain uses TRBV5-1 with TRBJ1-1, with 10 bases matching TRBD1. From germline, CDR1 is SGHRS and CDR2 YFSETQ. Trimming took 3 bases from V and 4 from J; bases not matched to a gene: 9. The CDR3 covers 16 residues. The CDR3 DNA is TGCGCCAGCAGCTCCCGGACAGGGGGAGGGACCACTGAAGCTTTCTTT. Translation: CASSSRTGGGTTEAFF.

There are a few counts of this clone. The rearrangement links TRBV12-2 to TRBJ1-1; no check of the table's D call, TRBD1, against the DNA was made. TRBV12-2 is an annotated pseudogene. CDR3 size: 20 residues. The CDR3 nucleotides read TGTGCAAGTCGCTTAGCGGGCCGACAGAGAGCCACTATGATGAACACTGAAGCTTTCTTT. Residues: CASRLAGRQRATMMNTEAFF.

With regard to this clone: One end of the junction fails to match germline, which may point to a read error. The chain has TRBV10-2 and TRBJ2-5; 8 bases are a match to TRBD1. CDR1 and CDR2 (germline): WSHSY, SAAADI. This CDR3 region has 12 residues. The CDR3 here is CASSEAQGAPHF. Here the CDR3 DNA reads TGCGCCAGCAGTGAAGCCCAGGGGGCGCCTCACTTC.

This chain connects TRBV7-3 to TRBJ1-2; weak D call: TRBD1 (5 bases). Trimming shortened V by 0 bases and J by 4 bases, and 9 bases separated the two germline ends. The CDR3 spans 14 residues. CDR1 is SGHTA, CDR2 FQGTGA, per germline. CDR3 sequence (DNA): TGTGCCAGCAGCTTAACAGGGGTCTCCTATGGCTACACCTTC. Encoded protein: CASSLTGVSYGYTF.

The V and J genes are TRBV10-2 and TRBJ1-2; no clear D gene. Trimming pared 4 bases from V and 4 bases from J, leaving 7 bases between. This CDR3 has 12 residues. Germline V gene lookup returns CDR1 WSHSY and CDR2 SAAADI. CDR3 sequence: CASSGPRYGYTF. The CDR3 DNA reads as TGCGCCAGCAGTGGGCCCCGCTATGGCTACACCTTC.

The chain uses TRBV30 and TRBJ2-2; D is perhaps TRBD1 (5 bases). This CDR3 contains 14 residues. CDR1 GTSNPN and CDR2 SVGIG come from the germline V gene (reference sequence). With 1 base removed from V and 5 bases from J, the gap between germline ends came to 11 bases. CDR3: CAWSAGHGTGELFF. CDR3 bases: TGTGCCTGGAGTGCCGGACACGGTACCGGGGAGCTGTTTTTT.